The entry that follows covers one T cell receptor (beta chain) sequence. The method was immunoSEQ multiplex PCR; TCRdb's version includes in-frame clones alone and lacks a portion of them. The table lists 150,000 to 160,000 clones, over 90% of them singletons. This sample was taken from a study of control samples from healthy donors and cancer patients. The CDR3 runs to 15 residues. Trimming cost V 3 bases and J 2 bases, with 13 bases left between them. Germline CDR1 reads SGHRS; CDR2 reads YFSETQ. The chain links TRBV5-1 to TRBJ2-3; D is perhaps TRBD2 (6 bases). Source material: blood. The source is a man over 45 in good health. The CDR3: CASSWDSASTDTQYF. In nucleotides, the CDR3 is TGCGCCAGCAGCTGGGACTCAGCCTCCACAGATACGCAGTATTTT.